The rows below give T cell receptor beta chains drawn from one sample of a study of T-cell reconstitution after alpha-beta-depleted transplantation in children. TCRdb re-derived calls from the PCR reads in MiXCR, one entry per CDR3 protein. The sample contains 100,000 or so distinct CDR3 sequences, 4.5% to 7.5% of which appear only once. Specimen: PBMCs, mostly from graft donor cells, collected 60 days after TCRalphabeta/CD19-depleted stem cell transplant. These receptor sequences come from a female patient aged 2 to 10 who had a stem cell transplant for Fanconi anemia, so the T cells may come from the graft donor. Both conserved end residues are part of each CDR3. D genes are given only for firm matches. Expanded clones are given a class, and other clones once, few, many or no size at all.

v_call,j_call,d_call,clone_size,cdr3_aa,cdr3_nt
TRBV15,TRBJ2-1,.,many,CATSRSRLENYNEQFF,TGTGCCACCAGCAGGTCGAGACTAGAGAACTACAATGAGCAGTTCTTC
TRBV7-3,TRBJ2-6,.,few,CASSLYVTGSHSGANVLTF,TGTGCCAGCAGCTTATACGTTACAGGGTCACACTCTGGGGCCAACGTCCTGACTTTC
TRBV7-2,TRBJ2-1,TRBD2,few,CASSLVLLAGKNEQFF,TGTGCCAGCAGCTTAGTCCTACTAGCGGGTAAAAATGAGCAGTTCTTC
TRBV5-1,TRBJ2-5,.,few,CASSLKLGGIKETQYF,TGCGCCAGCAGCTTGAAACTAGGGGGTATTAAAGAGACCCAGTACTTC
TRBV6-4,TRBJ2-5,TRBD2,many,CASPEGRLAGDQETQYF,TGTGCCAGCCCCGAGGGGAGGCTAGCGGGCGACCAAGAGACCCAGTACTTC
TRBV7-9,TRBJ2-1,.,.,CDSSIYNEQFF,TGTGACAGCAGCATCTACAATGAGCAGTTCTTC
TRBV7-3,TRBJ2-2,.,many,CASSLDFNTGELFF,TGTGCCAGCAGCTTAGACTTTAACACCGGGGAGCTGTTTTTT
TRBV5-1,TRBJ2-7,TRBD1,many,CASSLAVWTGESYEQYF,TGCGCCAGCAGCTTGGCCGTATGGACAGGGGAAAGCTACGAGCAGTACTTC
TRBV7-2,TRBJ1-4,TRBD1,.,CASSFGTGGQKLFF,TGTGCCAGCAGCTTCGGGACAGGGGGACAAAAACTGTTTTTT
TRBV29-1,TRBJ2-1,TRBD2,many,CSVPHGGSINEQFF,TGCAGCGTCCCACACGGCGGGAGCATTAATGAGCAGTTCTTC
TRBV12-3/TRBV12-4,TRBJ2-5,.,.,CASSPGPPGQETQYF,TGTGCCAGCAGTCCCGGGCCCCCAGGCCAAGAGACCCAGTACTTC
TRBV5-1,TRBJ2-5,TRBD2,many,CASSSGLAGRETQYF,TGCGCCAGCAGCTCGGGACTAGCGGGGAGGGAGACCCAGTACTTC
TRBV29-1,TRBJ1-2,.,.,CSERRTNYGYTF,TGCAGCGAACGACGGACCAACTATGGCTACACCTTC
TRBV10-3,TRBJ2-5,.,many,CAISEMERTAQETQYF,TGTGCCATCAGTGAGATGGAGAGGACAGCCCAAGAGACCCAGTACTTC
TRBV11-2,TRBJ2-5,.,many,CASSINPGPQQETQYF,TGTGCCAGCAGCATTAACCCCGGACCCCAGCAAGAGACCCAGTACTTC
TRBV5-1,TRBJ2-5,TRBD2,many,CASSSLAGAQETQYF,TGCGCCAGCAGCTCTCTAGCGGGGGCCCAAGAGACCCAGTACTTC
TRBV12-3/TRBV12-4,TRBJ2-7,TRBD1,many,CASKADRGRYEQYF,TGTGCCAGCAAGGCGGACAGGGGGAGATACGAGCAGTACTTC
TRBV2,TRBJ2-4,TRBD2,.,CASSEEGRVEAKNIQYF,TGTGCCAGCAGTGAGGAGGGGAGGGTCGAGGCCAAAAACATTCAGTACTTC
TRBV29-1,TRBJ2-7,.,many,CSLNRVGNYEQYF,TGCAGCTTAAACAGGGTGGGGAACTACGAGCAGTACTTC
TRBV7-2,TRBJ2-3,.,many,CASSPPGRSFDTQYF,TGTGCCAGCAGCCCACCGGGACGGTCGTTCGATACGCAGTATTTT
TRBV13,TRBJ2-1,TRBD2,.,CASSRPGTSGSEQFF,TGTGCCAGCAGCCGTCCCGGGACTAGCGGGAGTGAGCAGTTCTTC
TRBV4-2,TRBJ2-3,.,.,CASSQDHPQRQVQGNTDTQYF,TGTGCCAGCAGCCAAGACCATCCACAGAGACAAGTACAGGGAAACACAGATACGCAGTATTTT
TRBV14,TRBJ2-2,TRBD2,.,CASSPIAGGRRFTGELFF,TGTGCCAGCAGCCCAATAGCGGGAGGGCGGCGATTTACCGGGGAGCTGTTTTTT
TRBV12-3/TRBV12-4,TRBJ2-1,TRBD2,many,CASSFASGIREQFF,TGTGCCAGCAGTTTCGCTAGCGGGATCCGTGAGCAGTTCTTC
TRBV9,TRBJ2-7,.,few,CASSVEAGRPYEQYF,TGTGCCAGCAGCGTAGAGGCGGGAAGACCCTACGAGCAGTACTTC
TRBV20-1,TRBJ2-1,.,many,CSAPTGYSYNEQFF,TGCAGTGCTCCGACAGGCTACTCTTACAATGAGCAGTTCTTC
TRBV12-3/TRBV12-4,TRBJ1-1,.,many,CASSLRHRSTEAFF,TGTGCCAGCAGTTTACGGCATCGGAGCACTGAAGCTTTCTTT
TRBV12-3/TRBV12-4,TRBJ2-5,TRBD2,few,CASSRVIAGTETQYF,TGTGCCAGCAGCCGCGTGATAGCGGGAACAGAGACCCAGTACTTC
TRBV2,TRBJ1-2,.,few,CASYPDYGYTF,TGTGCCAGCTACCCTGACTATGGCTACACCTTC
TRBV7-3,TRBJ2-6,TRBD1,.,CASSLVGTGSSGANVLTF,TGTGCCAGCAGCTTAGTAGGGACAGGCAGCTCTGGGGCCAACGTCCTGACTTTC
TRBV11-2,TRBJ2-1,TRBD2,.,CASSNRLAGGLSSYNEQFF,TGTGCCAGCAGCAACAGACTAGCGGGAGGGCTATCCTCCTACAATGAGCAGTTCTTC
TRBV20-1,TRBJ1-3,.,many,CSARAEYSGNTIYF,TGCAGTGCTAGAGCAGAGTACTCTGGAAACACCATATATTTT
TRBV7-2,TRBJ2-4,.,many,CASSSGLAGLAKNIQYF,TGTGCCAGCAGCTCCGGCCTTGCTGGGCTAGCCAAAAACATTCAGTACTTC
TRBV16,TRBJ2-1,.,many,CASSHGVLGNEQFF,TGTGCCAGCAGCCACGGGGTTTTGGGCAATGAGCAGTTCTTC
TRBV18,TRBJ1-5,.,few,CASSQSVTGGRQPQHF,TGTGCCAGCTCACAGTCCGTAACGGGGGGGAGACAGCCCCAGCATTTT
TRBV15,TRBJ2-3,.,many,CATSRNTLLYTDTQYF,TGTGCCACCAGCAGAAATACCCTCTTATACACAGATACGCAGTATTTT
TRBV5-1,TRBJ2-6,.,few,CASSLEIRSSGANVLTF,TGCGCCAGCAGCTTGGAGATCCGATCTTCTGGGGCCAACGTCCTGACTTTC
TRBV6-5,TRBJ1-2,TRBD1,few,CASSYPQGAQGYTF,TGTGCCAGCAGTTACCCTCAGGGGGCGCAAGGCTACACCTTC
TRBV2,TRBJ1-2,.,few,CASSGGAYGYTF,TGTGCCAGCAGTGGGGGCGCCTATGGCTACACCTTC
TRBV12-3/TRBV12-4,TRBJ2-6,.,many,CASSLKPISGANVLTF,TGTGCCAGCAGTTTAAAGCCGATCTCTGGGGCCAACGTCCTGACTTTC
TRBV19,TRBJ2-1,TRBD2,few,CATHAGGQKEQFF,TGTGCCACCCACGCGGGGGGCCAAAAGGAGCAGTTCTTC
TRBV2,TRBJ2-2,.,many,CASTQGMSIAAGELFF,TGTGCCAGCACCCAAGGGATGTCTATTGCGGCCGGGGAGCTGTTTTTT
TRBV24-1,TRBJ2-1,TRBD2,few,CATSDPLAGSGNEQFF,TGTGCCACCAGTGACCCACTAGCGGGGAGTGGTAATGAGCAGTTCTTC
TRBV6-1,TRBJ2-4,.,many,CASSATRIQYF,TGTGCCAGCAGTGCGACCCGGATTCAGTACTTC
TRBV20-1,TRBJ2-1,TRBD2,many,CSATLAGGSSEQFF,TGCAGTGCAACCTTAGCGGGAGGGTCCAGTGAGCAGTTCTTC
TRBV2,TRBJ2-7,.,many,CASREQSYEQYF,TGTGCCAGCAGGGAACAGTCCTACGAGCAGTACTTC
TRBV3-1,TRBJ2-1,.,many,CASSQSGALSDEQFF,TGTGCCAGCAGCCAATCCGGGGCACTATCAGATGAGCAGTTCTTC
TRBV20-1,TRBJ2-7,TRBD2,.,CSTTRAVFRAGEYEQYF,TGCAGTACAACTAGGGCCGTTTTTCGAGCGGGAGAATACGAGCAGTACTTC